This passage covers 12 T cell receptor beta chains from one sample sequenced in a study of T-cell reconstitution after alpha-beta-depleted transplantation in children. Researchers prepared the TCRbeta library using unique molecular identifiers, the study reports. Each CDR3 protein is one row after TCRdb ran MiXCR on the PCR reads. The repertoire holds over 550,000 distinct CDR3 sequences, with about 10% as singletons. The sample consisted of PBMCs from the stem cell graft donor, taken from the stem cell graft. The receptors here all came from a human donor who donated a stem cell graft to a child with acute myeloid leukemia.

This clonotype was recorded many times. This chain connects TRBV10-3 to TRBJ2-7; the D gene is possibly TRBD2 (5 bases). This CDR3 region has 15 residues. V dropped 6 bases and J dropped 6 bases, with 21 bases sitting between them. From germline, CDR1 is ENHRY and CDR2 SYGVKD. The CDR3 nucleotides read TGTGCCATCAGACGGGCCCAAGTACCGGCGGGCGAGCAGTACTTC. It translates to CAIRRAQVPAGEQYF.

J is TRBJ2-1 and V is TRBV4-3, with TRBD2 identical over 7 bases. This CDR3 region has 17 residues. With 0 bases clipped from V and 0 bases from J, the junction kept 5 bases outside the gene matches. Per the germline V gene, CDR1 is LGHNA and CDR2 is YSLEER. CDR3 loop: CASSQEYGGSSYNEQFF. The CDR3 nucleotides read TGCGCCAGCAGCCAAGAGTATGGCGGGAGCTCCTACAATGAGCAGTTCTTC.

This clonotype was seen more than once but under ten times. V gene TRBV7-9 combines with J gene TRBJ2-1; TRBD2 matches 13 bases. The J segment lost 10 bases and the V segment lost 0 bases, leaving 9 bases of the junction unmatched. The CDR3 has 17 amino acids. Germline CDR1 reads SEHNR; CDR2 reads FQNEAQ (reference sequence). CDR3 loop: CASSLAHGLAGEGEQFF. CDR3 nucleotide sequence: TGTGCCAGCAGCTTAGCGCATGGACTAGCGGGAGAAGGCGAGCAGTTCTTC.

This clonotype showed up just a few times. The CDR3, as DNA: TGCGCCAGCAGCCCTGGCCTTGGGAGTGCAACGGGGGAGCAGTACTTC. Translation gives CASSPGLGSATGEQYF. The chain joins TRBV5-1 to TRBJ2-7; a possible D gene is TRBD2 (5 bases). The germline V and J ends were trimmed by 4 bases and 7 bases, with 24 bases remaining between them. The germline CDR1 and CDR2 sequences are SGHRS and YFSETQ. This CDR3 spans 16 amino acids.

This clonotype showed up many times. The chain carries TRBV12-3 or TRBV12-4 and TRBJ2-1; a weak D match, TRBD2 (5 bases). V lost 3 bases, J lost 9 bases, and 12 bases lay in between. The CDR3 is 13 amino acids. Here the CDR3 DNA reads TGTGCCAGCAGTTTTCGACTAATTAGTGAGCAGTTCTTC. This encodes CASSFRLISEQFF.

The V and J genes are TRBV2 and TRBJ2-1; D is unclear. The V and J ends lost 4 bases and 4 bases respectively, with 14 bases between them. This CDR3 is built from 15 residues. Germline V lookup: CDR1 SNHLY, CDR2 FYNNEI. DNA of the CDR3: TGTGCCAGCAGTGGCCTGACCCGAGGATACAATGAGCAGTTCTTC. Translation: CASSGLTRGYNEQFF.

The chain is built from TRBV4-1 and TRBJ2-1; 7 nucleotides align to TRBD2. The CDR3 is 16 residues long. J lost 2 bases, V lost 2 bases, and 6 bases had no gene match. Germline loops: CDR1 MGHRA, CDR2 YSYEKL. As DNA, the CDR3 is TGCGCCAGCAGCCAACGACTAGCAGGCACCTACAATGAGCAGTTCTTC. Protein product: CASSQRLAGTYNEQFF.

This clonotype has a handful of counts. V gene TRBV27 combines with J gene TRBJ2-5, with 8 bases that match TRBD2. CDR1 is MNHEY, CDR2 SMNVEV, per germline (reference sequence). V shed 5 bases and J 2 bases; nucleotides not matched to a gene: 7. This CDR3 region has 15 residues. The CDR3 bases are TGTGCCAGCAGTCGGGCGGCTAGCGGGCAAGAGACCCAGTACTTC. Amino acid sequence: CASSRAASGQETQYF.

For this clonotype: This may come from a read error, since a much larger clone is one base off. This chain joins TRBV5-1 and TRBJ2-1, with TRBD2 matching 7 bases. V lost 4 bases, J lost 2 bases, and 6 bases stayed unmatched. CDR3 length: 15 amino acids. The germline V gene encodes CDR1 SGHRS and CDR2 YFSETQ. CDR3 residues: CASSGTSVAYNEQFF. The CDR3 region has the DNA TGCGCCAGCAGCGGAACTAGCGTAGCCTACAATGAGCAGTTCTTC.

The CDR3 nucleotides are TGTGCCAGCACCCGTGTCAGGGGGGCGACTGGAAACACCATATATTTT. Its protein product is CASTRVRGATGNTIYF. The J gene is TRBJ1-3, the V gene TRBV12-3 or TRBV12-4; TRBD1 agrees at 7 bases. V was pared by 7 bases and J by 2 bases, with 11 bases of the junction left unmatched. The CDR3 runs to 16 residues.

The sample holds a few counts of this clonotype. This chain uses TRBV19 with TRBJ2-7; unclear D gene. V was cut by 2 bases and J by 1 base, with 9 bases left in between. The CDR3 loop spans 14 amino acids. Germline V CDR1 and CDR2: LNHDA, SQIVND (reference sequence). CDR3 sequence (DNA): TGTGCCAGTAGTATAAGTTGGGCGTCCTACGAGCAGTACTTC. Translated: CASSISWASYEQYF.

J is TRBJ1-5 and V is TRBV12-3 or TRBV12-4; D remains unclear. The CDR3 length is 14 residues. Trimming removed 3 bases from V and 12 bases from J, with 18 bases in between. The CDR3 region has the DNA TGTGCCAGCAGTTTGGAAGGTCCCTATCCGGGCCAGCATTTT. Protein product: CASSLEGPYPGQHF.